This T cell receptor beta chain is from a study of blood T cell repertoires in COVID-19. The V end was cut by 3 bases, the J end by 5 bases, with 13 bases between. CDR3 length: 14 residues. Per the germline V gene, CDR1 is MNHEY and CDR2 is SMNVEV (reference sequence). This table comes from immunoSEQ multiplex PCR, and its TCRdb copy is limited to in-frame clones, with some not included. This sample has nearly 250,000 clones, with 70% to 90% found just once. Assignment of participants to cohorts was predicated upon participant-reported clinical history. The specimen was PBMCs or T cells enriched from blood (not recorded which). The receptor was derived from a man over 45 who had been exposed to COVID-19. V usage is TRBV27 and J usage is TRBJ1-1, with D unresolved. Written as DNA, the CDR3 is TGTGCCAGCAGTTTGGTGGGCGCGAAGACTGAAGCTTTCTTT. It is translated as CASSLVGAKTEAFF.